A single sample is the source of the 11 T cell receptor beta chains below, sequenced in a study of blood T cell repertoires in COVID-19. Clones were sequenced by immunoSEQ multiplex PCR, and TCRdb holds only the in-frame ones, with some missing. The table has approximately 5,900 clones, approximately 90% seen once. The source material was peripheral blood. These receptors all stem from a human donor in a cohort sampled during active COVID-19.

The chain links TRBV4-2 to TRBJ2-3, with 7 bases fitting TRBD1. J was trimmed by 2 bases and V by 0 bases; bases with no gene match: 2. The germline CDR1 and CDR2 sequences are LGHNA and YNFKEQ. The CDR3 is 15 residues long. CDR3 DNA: TGTGCCAGCAGCCAAGAGGGACAGTCCACAGATACGCAGTATTTT. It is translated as CASSQEGQSTDTQYF.

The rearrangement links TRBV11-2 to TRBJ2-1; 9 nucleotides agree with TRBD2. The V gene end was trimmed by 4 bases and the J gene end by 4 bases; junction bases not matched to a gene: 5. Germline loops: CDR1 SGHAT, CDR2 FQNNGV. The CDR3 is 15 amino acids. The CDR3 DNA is TGTGCCAGCAGCTCCATAGCGGGGGTTTACAATGAGCAGTTCTTC. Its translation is CASSSIAGVYNEQFF.

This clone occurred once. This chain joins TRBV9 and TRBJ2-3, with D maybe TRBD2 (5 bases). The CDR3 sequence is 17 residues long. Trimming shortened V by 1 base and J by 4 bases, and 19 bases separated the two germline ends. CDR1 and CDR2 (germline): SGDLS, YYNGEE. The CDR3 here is CASSVRPVGVGADTQYF. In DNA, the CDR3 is TGTGCCAGCAGCGTACGGCCTGTCGGCGTGGGAGCAGATACGCAGTATTTT.

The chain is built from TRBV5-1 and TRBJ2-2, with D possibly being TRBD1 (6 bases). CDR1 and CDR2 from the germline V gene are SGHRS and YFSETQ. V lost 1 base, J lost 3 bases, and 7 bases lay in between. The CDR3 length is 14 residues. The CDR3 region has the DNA TGCGCCAGCAGCTTGCCAGGGGACACCGGGGAGCTGTTTTTT. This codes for CASSLPGDTGELFF.

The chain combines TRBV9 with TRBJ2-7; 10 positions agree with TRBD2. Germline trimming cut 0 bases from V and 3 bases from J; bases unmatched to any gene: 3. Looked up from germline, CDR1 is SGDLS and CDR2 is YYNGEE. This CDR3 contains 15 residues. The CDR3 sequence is CASSVGASGSYEQYF. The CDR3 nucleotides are TGTGCCAGCAGCGTAGGGGCTAGCGGGAGCTACGAGCAGTACTTC.

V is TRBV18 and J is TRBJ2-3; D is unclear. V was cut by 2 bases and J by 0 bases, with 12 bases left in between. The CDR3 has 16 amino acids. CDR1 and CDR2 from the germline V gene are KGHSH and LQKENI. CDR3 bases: TGTGCCAGCTCACCAGTGAGCCACAGAAGCACAGATACGCAGTATTTT. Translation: CASSPVSHRSTDTQYF.

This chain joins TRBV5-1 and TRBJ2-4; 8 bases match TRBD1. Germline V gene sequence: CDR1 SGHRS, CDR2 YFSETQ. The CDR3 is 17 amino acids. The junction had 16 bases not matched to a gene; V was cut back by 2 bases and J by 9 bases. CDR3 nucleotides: TGCGCCAGCAGCTTCCTATCCTCAGGACAGGGACCTTCCATTCAGTACTTC. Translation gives CASSFLSSGQGPSIQYF.

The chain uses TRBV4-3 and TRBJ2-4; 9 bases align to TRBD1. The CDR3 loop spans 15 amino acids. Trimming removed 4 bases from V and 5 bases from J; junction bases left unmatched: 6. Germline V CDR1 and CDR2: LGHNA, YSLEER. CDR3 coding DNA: TGCGCCAGCAGCCTCGGACAGGGGCGGGAAAACATTCAGTACTTC. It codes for CASSLGQGRENIQYF.

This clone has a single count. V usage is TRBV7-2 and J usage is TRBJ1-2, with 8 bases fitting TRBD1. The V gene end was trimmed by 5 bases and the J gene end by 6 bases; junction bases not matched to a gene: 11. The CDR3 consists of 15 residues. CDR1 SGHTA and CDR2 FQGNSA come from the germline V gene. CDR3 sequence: CASSGGQGYRDGYTF. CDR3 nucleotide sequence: TGTGCCAGCAGCGGAGGACAGGGCTACAGAGATGGCTACACCTTC.

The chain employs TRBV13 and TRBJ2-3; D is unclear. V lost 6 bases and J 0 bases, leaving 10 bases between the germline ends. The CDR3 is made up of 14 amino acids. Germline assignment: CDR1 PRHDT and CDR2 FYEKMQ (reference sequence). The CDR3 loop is CASRRMASTDTQYF. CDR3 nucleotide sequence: TGTGCCAGCAGGCGGATGGCTAGCACAGATACGCAGTATTTT.

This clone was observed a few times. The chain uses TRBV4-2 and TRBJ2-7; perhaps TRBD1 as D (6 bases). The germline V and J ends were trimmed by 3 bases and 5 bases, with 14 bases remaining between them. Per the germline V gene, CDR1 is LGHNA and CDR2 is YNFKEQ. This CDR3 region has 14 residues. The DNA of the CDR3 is TGTGCCAGCAGCCACCCCGACAGGCCCCACGAGCAGTACTTC. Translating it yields CASSHPDRPHEQYF.